The next 8 T cell receptor beta chains were all read from a single sample in a study of blood T cells in healthy people across ages. Next came a second PCR, run for about 6 to 11 cycles, which used a sample-barcoded 5' primer along with a J-beta primer mix. Each CDR3 protein is one row after TCRdb ran MiXCR on the 5' RACE reads. The table records approximately 880,000 distinct CDR3 sequences, approximately 49% of them present only once. The material sequenced was blood. These receptor sequences come from a man between 25 and 39 years old in good health.

This clonotype was found a few times. The rearrangement links TRBV4-1 to TRBJ2-4; unclear D gene. V lost 3 bases and J lost 0, with 12 bases in between. Germline V gene data show CDR1 as MGHRA and CDR2 as YSYEKL. The CDR3 spans 16 residues. The CDR3 sequence: CASSHVAELAKNIQYF. The CDR3 region has the DNA TGCGCCAGCAGCCATGTAGCAGAACTAGCCAAAAACATTCAGTACTTC.

In its sample, this clonotype was seen once. The V call is TRBV4-2, the J call TRBJ2-5; D might be TRBD1 (5 bases). The J call may be wrong; the DNA end is better matched by TRBJ2-7. The germline V gene has CDR1 LGHNA and CDR2 YNFKEQ. CDR3 length: 15 residues. CDR3 coding DNA: TGTGCCAGCAGCCAAGTCTCACAGGCTACCTACGAGCAGTACTTC. Protein sequence: CASSQVSQATYEQYF.

There are a few counts of this clonotype. The chain joins TRBV20-1 to TRBJ2-1; tentatively, D is TRBD1 (6 bases). V lost 4 bases and J 6 bases, leaving 16 bases between the germline ends. The CDR3 loop spans 14 amino acids. Germline CDR1 DFQATT, CDR2 SNEGSKA (reference sequence). CDR3 residues: CSATGGRGSNEQFF. The CDR3 DNA reads TGCAGTGCTACGGGTGGCAGGGGCTCCAATGAGCAGTTCTTC.

A note on this clonotype: It is likely a read error, because the conserved phenylalanine at the end of the CDR3 is missing. The rearrangement links TRBV5-1 to TRBJ2-4; D is uncertain. The J call is uncertain, as TRBJ2-7 better fits the DNA end. This CDR3 has 13 residues. CDR1 is SGHRS, CDR2 YFSETQ, per germline. CDR3 sequence (DNA): TGCGCCAGCAGCTTGGCCGACCCCTACGAGCAGTACCTC. Translating it yields CASSLADPYEQYL.

The CDR3 coding sequence is TGCAGTGCCCCTGCGGGAGGGACGGTAAGCAATCAGCCCCAGCATTTT. Encoded protein: CSAPAGGTVSNQPQHF. This chain uses TRBV20-1 with TRBJ1-5; D is possibly TRBD1 (5 bases). Trimming stripped 6 bases from V and 1 base from J, with 19 bases between. The CDR3 spans 16 residues. The germline CDR1 and CDR2 sequences are DFQATT and SNEGSKA (reference sequence).

The chain carries TRBV19 and TRBJ2-4, with TRBD2 matching over 8 bases. With V trimmed by 3 bases and J by 6 bases, 7 bases remained unmatched. The CDR3 consists of 15 residues. Germline V CDR1 and CDR2: LNHDA, SQIVND (reference sequence). This CDR3 is CASSIGGGQTNIQYF. DNA of the CDR3: TGTGCCAGTAGTATCGGGGGGGGTCAGACAAACATTCAGTACTTC. Supplemented by reference TRBV19 and TRBJ2-4, the full variable domain reads DGGITQSPKYLFRKEGQNVTLSCEQNLNHDAMYWYRQDPGQGLRLIYYSQIVNDFQKGDIAEGYSVSREKKESFPLTVTSAQKNPTAFYLCASSIGGGQTNIQYFGAGTRLSVL.

The gene calls are TRBV14 and TRBJ2-3; D gene unclear. V lost 0 bases to trimming and J lost 9 bases, with 10 bases between them. CDR3 length: 13 amino acids. Germline V lookup: CDR1 SGHDN, CDR2 FVKESK. The CDR3 bases are TGTGCCAGCAGCCAAGATATCCGTGACACGCAGTATTTT. The encoded protein is CASSQDIRDTQYF.

This clonotype came up a few times. This rearrangement joins TRBV6-2 or TRBV6-3 to TRBJ1-5; D gene uncertain. Trimming pared 0 bases from V and 7 bases from J, leaving 13 bases between. The CDR3 runs to 15 residues. Looked up from germline, CDR1 is MNHEY and CDR2 is SVGEGT. The CDR3 DNA reads TGTGCCAGCAGTTACTCGGTATCGCGGGAGCAGCCCCAGCATTTT. Protein: CASSYSVSREQPQHF.